This entry describes one T cell receptor (beta chain). This specimen comes from a study of technical replicates of blood from a handful of donors. The data were produced by immunoSEQ multiplex PCR, yet TCRdb's version contains in-frame clones alone and is incomplete. Among some 60,000 clones, approximately 89% were seen once, and the ten largest hold 4.8%. V shed 4 bases and J shed 0 bases, with 7 bases lying between them. The CDR3 sequence is 13 residues long. The germline gives CDR1 KGHSH, CDR2 LQKENI. The TCR originated in a human donor in good health. Some clones in this sample may be carry-over from other donors' samples. The source material was PBMCs. The rearrangement uses TRBV18 and TRBJ2-7; the D gene is possibly TRBD1 (5 bases). CDR3 bases: TGTGCCAGCTCACGACAGCCCTCCTACGAGCAGTACTTC. It specifies CASSRQPSYEQYF.